This entry lists 28 T cell receptor beta chains sequenced from one sample in a study of regulatory T cells in long-lasting Graves disease. The time point here: persistent/refractory GD, antithyroid drugs over 5 years with positive TRAb. Isolated PBMC RNA provided the starting material for the TCR library. Arm-PCR of CDR3 regions and iRepertoire HTBI primers were used to build TCR beta libraries. TCRdb called the multiplex PCR reads again in MiXCR, with one record for every CDR3 protein. The repertoire consists of about 400,000 distinct CDR3 sequences, with around 20% occurring once and the leading ten covering around 20%. The sample was peripheral blood mononuclear cells (PBMCs), taken when the disease was refractory, from a patient treated with antithyroid drugs. These receptors all come from a female donor with Graves disease.

V is TRBV27 and J is TRBJ2-1, with D possibly TRBD2 on 6 matching bases. CDR3 length: 15 amino acids. Trimming cost V 5 bases and J 5 bases, with 16 bases left between them. Germline lookup yields CDR1 MNHEY and CDR2 SMNVEV (reference sequence). CDR3: CASSRGLGGNNEQFF. Here the CDR3 DNA reads TGTGCCAGCAGTCGGGGCTTAGGCGGGAACAATGAGCAGTTCTTC.

This clonotype was picked up many times. The CDR3, as DNA: TGTGCCAGCAGCAAAACAGAGAAACTGTTTTTT. Encoded protein: CASSKTEKLFF. The rearrangement uses TRBV12-3 or TRBV12-4 and TRBJ1-4; no clear D. CDR3 length: 11 residues. V lost 6 bases to trimming and J lost 11 bases, with 10 bases between them.

The rearrangement joins TRBV28 to TRBJ2-7; the D gene is possibly TRBD2 (6 bases). This CDR3 is built from 13 residues. With 6 bases removed from V and 7 bases from J, the gap between germline ends came to 16 bases. Germline CDR1 and CDR2: MDHEN and SYDVKM. The CDR3 nucleotides read TGTGCCAGCAGAAGAGGAGGGAGTTCTGAGCAGTACTTC. Amino acids: CASRRGGSSEQYF.

The sample holds many counts of this clonotype. The chain has TRBV27 and TRBJ1-1, with D uncertain. Germline-derived CDR1 and CDR2 are MNHEY and SMNVEV (reference sequence). V dropped 6 bases and J dropped 5 bases, with 16 bases sitting between them. This CDR3 spans 14 amino acids. The CDR3 here is CASSLKLGLTEAFF. The CDR3 coding sequence is TGTGCCAGCAGCCTGAAGCTAGGTTTAACTGAAGCTTTCTTT.

The V gene is TRBV7-9, the J gene TRBJ2-2, with a weak D call TRBD2 (5 bases). The length of the CDR3 is 15 residues. CDR1 SEHNR and CDR2 FQNEAQ come from the germline V gene (reference sequence). V shed 5 bases and J shed 6 bases, with 16 bases lying between them. The CDR3 here is CASSTRGPHPGELFF. In nucleotides, the CDR3 is TGTGCCAGCAGCACCCGGGGTCCCCACCCCGGGGAGCTGTTTTTT.

This clonotype appeared many times. J is TRBJ2-7 and V is TRBV6-2 or TRBV6-3, with D possibly TRBD1 on 7 matching bases. CDR1 MNHEY and CDR2 SVGEGT come from the germline V gene. V lost 0 bases, J lost 4 bases, and 16 bases lay in between. The CDR3 spans 16 residues. This CDR3 reads CASSYSIRDSGYEQYF. The CDR3 bases are TGTGCCAGCAGTTACTCGATTAGGGACAGCGGGTACGAGCAGTACTTC.

Turning to this clonotype: This is likely a read error, given that the CDR3 carries no conserved phenylalanine or tryptophan at its end. V gene TRBV9 combines with J gene TRBJ2-7; 10 bases fit TRBD2. Germline V gene lookup returns CDR1 SGDLS and CDR2 YYNGEE. Trimming cost V 4 bases and J 5 bases; bases outside gene matches: 9. This CDR3 is built from 15 residues. CDR3 DNA: TGTGCCAGCAGCTCTCGAGCGGGAGGGCCGAACGAGCAGTACCTC. Residues: CASSSRAGGPNEQYL.

About this clonotype: One junction end disagrees with the germline gene, perhaps due to a read error. The chain uses TRBV14 and TRBJ2-2; a possible D gene is TRBD2 (6 bases). The length of the CDR3 is 16 residues. CDR1 SGHDN and CDR2 FVKESK come from the germline V gene. The CDR3 sequence: CASSQDLGTLGGELFF. CDR3 bases: TGTGCCAGCAGCCAAGATCTTGGGACCCTCGGCGGGGAACTGTTTTTT.

This clonotype was seen at least ten times. The chain joins TRBV12-3 or TRBV12-4 to TRBJ1-1; the match to TRBD1 covers 8 bases. The CDR3 totals 13 residues. V lost 6 bases to trimming and J lost 11 bases; unmatched junction nucleotides: 11. CDR3 protein: CASRPTGGKSAFF. The CDR3 DNA sequence: TGTGCCAGCAGACCTACAGGGGGAAAGTCGGCTTTCTTT.

The genes are TRBV2 and TRBJ2-1; 12 bases match TRBD2. V shed 6 bases, J shed 8 bases, and the junction held 11 bases outside the gene matches. CDR1 is SNHLY and CDR2 is FYNNEI in the germline V gene. The CDR3 consists of 16 residues. The CDR3 protein is CASRLLAGGGGDEQFF. The CDR3 region has the DNA TGTGCCAGCAGGTTACTAGCGGGAGGCGGTGGGGATGAGCAGTTCTTC.

This clonotype was observed a few times. The rearrangement joins TRBV30 to TRBJ2-7; D perhaps matches TRBD1 (5 bases). Germline V gene lookup returns CDR1 GTSNPN and CDR2 SVGIG (reference sequence). The V gene lost 3 bases and the J gene lost 2 bases, with 11 bases spanning the gap. The CDR3 totals 13 residues. This CDR3 reads CAWSLGVTYEQYF. The CDR3 DNA reads TGTGCCTGGAGCCTAGGGGTAACCTACGAGCAGTACTTC. The full variable domain, completed using reference TRBV30 and TRBJ2-7, is SQTIHQWPATLVQPVGSPLSLECTVEGTSNPNLYWYRQAAGRGLQLLFYSVGIGQISSEVPQNLSASRPQDRQFILSSKKLLLSDSGFYLCAWSLGVTYEQYFGPGTRLTVT.

This chain links TRBV6-2 or TRBV6-3 with TRBJ1-2; D gene uncertain. CDR1 and CDR2 (germline): MNHEY, SVGEGT. The CDR3 sequence is 13 residues long. Trimming removed 7 bases at V and 4 bases at J, with 13 bases between. Here the CDR3 DNA reads TGTGCCAGCACCATAGAGTGGTCCTATGGCTACACCTTC. This encodes CASTIEWSYGYTF.

This clonotype was observed at least ten times. The chain uses TRBV11-2 and TRBJ2-5; D not resolved. The CDR3 runs 13 residues. CDR1 SGHAT and CDR2 FQNNGV come from the germline V gene. Deletions cut 5 bases from V and 2 bases from J, with 9 bases between. The CDR3 DNA reads TGTGCCAGCAGCATCGGCAAGCAAGAGACCCAGTACTTC. This gives the protein CASSIGKQETQYF.

V and J are TRBV4-3 and TRBJ1-2; D may be TRBD1 (6 bases). Deletions cut 0 bases from V and 5 bases from J, with 10 bases between. Looked up from germline, CDR1 is LGHNA and CDR2 is YSLEER. The CDR3 runs 14 residues. The CDR3 spells CASSQDRTDYGYTF. Here the CDR3 DNA reads TGCGCCAGCAGCCAAGATCGGACAGATTATGGCTACACCTTC.

This clonotype was observed a single time. The CDR3 DNA sequence: TGCAGCGTTCTTTTCCCCCAGCGGACAAAGGCAGATACGCAGTATTTT. This gives the protein CSVLFPQRTKADTQYF. The genes are TRBV29-1 and TRBJ2-3; perhaps D is TRBD1 or TRBD2 (5 bases each). The CDR3 has 16 amino acids. Germline CDR1 and CDR2: SQVTM and ANQGSEA. V lost 5 bases and J 4 bases, leaving 22 bases between the germline ends.

This clonotype appeared many times. This chain joins TRBV28 and TRBJ1-3; D unresolved. V was clipped by 3 bases and J by 0 bases, with 18 bases between them. Germline CDR1 is MDHEN and CDR2 is SYDVKM. CDR3 length: 18 amino acids. CDR3 sequence reads: CASSLPPLGSPSGNTIYF. CDR3 bases: TGTGCCAGCAGTTTGCCCCCCCTGGGGAGCCCCTCTGGAAACACCATATATTTT. The full variable domain, rest sourced from reference TRBV28 and TRBJ1-3, is DVKVTQSSRYLVKRTGEKVFLECVQDMDHENMFWYRQDPGLGLRLIYFSYDVKMKEKGDIPEGYSVSREKKERFSLILESASTNQTSMYLCASSLPPLGSPSGNTIYFGEGSWLTVV.

This chain links TRBV20-1 with TRBJ2-6, with 10 bases fitting TRBD1. The CDR3 is 20 residues long. Unmatched junction bases numbered 11, after V lost 0 bases and J lost 0 bases. CDR1 DFQATT and CDR2 SNEGSKA come from the germline V gene (reference sequence). CDR3 nucleotide sequence: TGCAGTGCTAGAGATCCCCGGGACAGGGGAAGGTACTCTGGGGCCAACGTCCTGACTTTC. It translates to CSARDPRDRGRYSGANVLTF.

This clonotype was seen a few times. The chain combines TRBV30 with TRBJ1-2, with D possibly TRBD1 on 6 matching bases. This CDR3 contains 13 residues. Trimming took 1 base from V and 4 from J, leaving 10 bases between them. CDR1 is GTSNPN and CDR2 is SVGIG in the germline V gene (reference sequence). The CDR3 nucleotides read TGTGCCTGGAGTGCGGGGGCGAGCTATGGCTACACCTTC. Encoded protein: CAWSAGASYGYTF.

This chain joins TRBV3-1 and TRBJ2-2, with no clear D. V was shortened by 2 bases and J by 6 bases, with 7 bases between the two germline ends. Looked up from germline, CDR1 is LGHDT and CDR2 is YNNKEL (reference sequence). CDR3 length: 13 residues. CDR3 loop: CASSQSGSGELFF. The CDR3 DNA reads as TGTGCCAGCAGCCAATCAGGATCCGGGGAGCTGTTTTTT.

This chain joins TRBV7-9 and TRBJ2-7, with TRBD2 as a possible D gene (5 bases). The germline V gene encodes CDR1 SEHNR and CDR2 FQNEAQ (reference sequence). The CDR3 consists of 15 residues. With 4 bases removed from V and 2 bases from J, the gap between germline ends came to 15 bases. DNA for the CDR3: TGTGCCAGCAGCTCCGGGGATTTTAAGGCCTACGAGCAGTACTTC. Protein product: CASSSGDFKAYEQYF.

This clonotype has only a few counts. The chain has TRBV18 and TRBJ2-7, with D perhaps TRBD2 (6 bases). V lost 2 bases, J lost 4 bases, and 18 bases lay in between. CDR1 and CDR2 from the germline V gene are KGHSH and LQKENI. The CDR3 totals 16 residues. CDR3 DNA sequence: TGTGCCAGCTCACCAGGACGGGAGTGGGGAAAATACGAGCAGTACTTC. Protein product: CASSPGREWGKYEQYF.

This clonotype showed up many times. The rearrangement uses TRBV9 and TRBJ1-1; D not resolved. V lost 0 bases and J 1 base, leaving 16 bases between the germline ends. In germline, CDR1 is SGDLS, CDR2 YYNGEE. The CDR3 sequence is 17 residues long. CDR3 residues: CASSVVPDLGRNTEAFF. Written as DNA, the CDR3 is TGTGCCAGCAGCGTAGTTCCCGACCTGGGAAGGAACACTGAAGCTTTCTTT.

In this sample, this clonotype turned up many times. V gene TRBV27 combines with J gene TRBJ2-7; D remains ambiguous. V lost 6 bases to trimming and J lost 2 bases, with 14 bases between them. Germline V lookup: CDR1 MNHEY, CDR2 SMNVEV (reference sequence). The CDR3 consists of 14 residues. The CDR3 region is CASRLNHAAYEQYF. DNA for the CDR3: TGTGCCAGCAGGCTCAATCACGCAGCCTACGAGCAGTACTTC.

This clonotype was detected only a few times. The chain joins TRBV7-2 to TRBJ1-1, with a possible D match to TRBD1 (5 bases). Trimming removed 1 base at V and 8 bases at J, with 14 bases between. CDR3 length: 14 residues. Germline V CDR1 and CDR2: SGHTA, FQGNSA. The CDR3 spells CASSLGGNLGEAFF. The CDR3 region has the DNA TGTGCCAGCAGCTTAGGGGGGAATTTGGGGGAAGCTTTCTTT.

The chain couples TRBV12-3 or TRBV12-4 to TRBJ2-1, with D maybe TRBD2 (6 bases). Trimming pared 3 bases from V and 8 bases from J, leaving 14 bases between. The CDR3 runs 14 residues. The CDR3 DNA reads TGTGCCAGCAGTTTCCCCGGGAGCGTCGATGAGCAGTTCTTC. As protein: CASSFPGSVDEQFF.

CDR3: CASSSMGLGEQYF. For the CDR3, the DNA is TGTGCCAGCAGCTCCATGGGGCTCGGGGAGCAGTACTTC. The chain is built from TRBV7-8 and TRBJ2-7; weak D call: TRBD1 (5 bases). CDR3 length: 13 residues. The germline V gene encodes CDR1 SGHVS and CDR2 FQNEAQ. V shed 4 bases and J shed 7 bases, with 14 bases lying between them.

This clonotype was found a few times. This chain uses TRBV29-1 with TRBJ2-1; no reliable D call. With 8 bases removed from V and 8 bases from J, the gap between germline ends came to 25 bases. The length of the CDR3 is 15 residues. The germline V gene has CDR1 SQVTM and CDR2 ANQGSEA. The CDR3 coding sequence is TGCAGCTCTCAAAAGTCCGTCGCCGCTGCGGATGAGCAGTTCTTC. It translates to CSSQKSVAAADEQFF.

The rearrangement uses TRBV18 and TRBJ1-3, with D possibly matching TRBD1 (6 bases). The CDR3 sequence is 18 residues long. Trimming removed 6 bases from V and 2 bases from J, with 23 bases in between. Germline values: CDR1 KGHSH, CDR2 LQKENI. CDR3 sequence: CASSTPVSGDTPGNTIYF. The CDR3, as DNA: TGTGCCAGCTCTACACCCGTTTCGGGGGACACTCCTGGAAACACCATATATTTT.